Following are 26 T cell receptor beta chains from one sample sequenced in a study of T cell responses to AZD1222 COVID-19 vaccine. This table comes from immunoSEQ multiplex PCR, and its TCRdb copy is limited to in-frame clones, with some not included. The sample carries about 120,000 clones, roughly 90% recorded once. The source was peripheral blood, collected on day 0 of AZD1222 vaccination. Receptor source: an adult in good health.

The rearrangement joins TRBV7-9 to TRBJ1-1, with a possible D match to TRBD1 (6 bases). The germline V gene encodes CDR1 SEHNR and CDR2 FQNEAQ (reference sequence). Trimming left V 5 bases short and J 2 bases short, with 24 bases between. This CDR3 is built from 18 residues. Written as DNA, the CDR3 is TGTGCCAGCAGCCCCTCCGAGTGGGGGAGGGGGGGTAACACTGAAGCTTTCTTT. Translating it yields CASSPSEWGRGGNTEAFF. Combining the CDR3 with reference TRBV7-9 and TRBJ1-1 gives the whole variable domain DTGVSQNPRHKITKRGQNVTFRCDPISEHNRLYWYRQTLGQGPEFLTYFQNEAQLEKSRLLSDRFSAERPKGSFSTLEIQRTEQGDSAMYLCASSPSEWGRGGNTEAFFGQGTRLTVV.

The genes are TRBV9 and TRBJ1-2, with D perhaps matching TRBD1 (6 bases). The ends were cut back, 3 bases at V and 3 bases at J, with 12 bases in the middle. The CDR3 runs to 14 residues. Per germline, CDR1 SGDLS and CDR2 YYNGEE. CDR3 protein: CASSDGGADYGYTF. CDR3 sequence (DNA): TGTGCCAGCAGCGATGGGGGGGCCGACTATGGCTACACCTTC.

The V gene is TRBV27, the J gene TRBJ1-2; 10 bases align to TRBD1. Per the germline V gene, CDR1 is MNHEY and CDR2 is SMNVEV (reference sequence). V lost 0 bases and J lost 10; bases outside the gene matches: 8. The CDR3 covers 15 residues. The CDR3 DNA reads TGTGCCAGCAGTTTATCGGGGACAGGGGTGTGGAACTACACCTTC. Its protein is CASSLSGTGVWNYTF.

The CDR3 reads CASSPPGRSDTQYF. The CDR3 DNA is TGTGCCAGCTCACCACCGGGCCGGTCAGATACGCAGTATTTT. The chain uses TRBV18 and TRBJ2-3, with unresolved D. Germline V gene sequence: CDR1 KGHSH, CDR2 LQKENI. The ends were cut back, 0 bases at V and 4 bases at J, with 8 bases in the middle. The CDR3 consists of 14 residues. Complete variable domain (other parts from reference TRBV18 and TRBJ2-3): NAGVMQNPRHLVRRRGQEARLRCSPMKGHSHVYWYRQLPEEGLKFMVYLQKENIIDESGMPKERFSAEFPKEGPSILRIQQVVRGDSAAYFCASSPPGRSDTQYFGPGTRLTVL.

The chain recombines TRBV10-3 with TRBJ1-1; perhaps TRBD1 as D (5 bases). Germline CDR1 is ENHRY and CDR2 is SYGVKD. With 6 bases removed from V and 1 base from J, the gap between germline ends came to 15 bases. This CDR3 is 15 amino acids long. The CDR3 coding sequence is TGTGCCATCAGCCTCCGGGACGGAGGGAACACTGAAGCTTTCTTT. This gives the protein CAISLRDGGNTEAFF.

The chain recombines TRBV4-3 with TRBJ2-7, with TRBD1 identical over 7 bases. The trim removed 3 bases at V and 2 bases at J, leaving 7 bases unmatched. CDR1 and CDR2 from the germline V gene are LGHNA and YSLEER. CDR3 size: 15 residues. The CDR3 is CASSHRQGSPYEQYF. The CDR3 DNA reads TGCGCCAGCAGCCACCGACAGGGCTCTCCCTACGAGCAGTACTTC.

This clone was observed once. The chain carries TRBV11-2 and TRBJ2-2, with D perhaps TRBD1 (6 bases). Germline assignment: CDR1 SGHAT and CDR2 FQNNGV. Deletions cut 5 bases from V and 7 bases from J, with 20 bases between. The CDR3 has 16 amino acids. CDR3 sequence: CASSPQTGWMGGELFF. The CDR3 bases are TGTGCCAGCAGCCCCCAAACAGGGTGGATGGGCGGGGAGCTGTTTTTT.

The chain is built from TRBV9 and TRBJ1-4, with D perhaps matching TRBD1 (6 bases). Germline V CDR1 and CDR2: SGDLS, YYNGEE. Between the trimmed V and J ends, which lost 6 bases and 6 bases, there was a span of 15 bases. This CDR3 is built from 14 residues. The CDR3 region has the DNA TGTGCCAGCACCCCATCGGGGGGCGATGAAAAACTGTTTTTT. Translation gives CASTPSGGDEKLFF.

As DNA, the CDR3 is TGTGCCAGCAGCTTCCCGAGAGGAGACAGAAACTTCTACGAGCAGTACTTC. Residues: CASSFPRGDRNFYEQYF. V gene TRBV5-6 combines with J gene TRBJ2-7, with TRBD1 as a possible D gene (5 bases). Between the trimmed V and J ends, which lost 2 bases and 3 bases, there was a span of 21 bases. This CDR3 comprises 17 residues. The germline V gene encodes CDR1 SGHDT and CDR2 YYEEEE.

The chain is built from TRBV3-1 (or the pseudogene TRBV3-2) and TRBJ1-5, with 10 bases aligning to TRBD1. The CDR3 has 17 residues. Germline V CDR1 and CDR2: LGHDT, YNNKEL (reference sequence). J lost 7 bases, V lost 5 bases, and 14 bases had no gene match. CDR3 amino acids: CASSKHKDRGPTQPQHF. In DNA, the CDR3 is TGTGCCAGCAGCAAACATAAAGACAGGGGGCCAACCCAGCCCCAGCATTTT.

This chain links TRBV3-1 (or the pseudogene TRBV3-2) with TRBJ1-5; D is unclear. With 8 bases removed from V and 1 base from J, the gap between germline ends came to 9 bases. The CDR3 length is 13 residues. CDR1 is LGHDT, CDR2 YNNKEL, per germline (reference sequence). CDR3 DNA: TGTGCCAGCGGTTTGGGGAGCAATCAGCCCCAGCATTTT. Encoded protein: CASGLGSNQPQHF.

The chain uses TRBV7-9 and TRBJ1-6; a weak D match, TRBD1 (5 bases). CDR1 is SEHNR and CDR2 is FQNEAQ in the germline V gene (reference sequence). V lost 0 bases, J lost 0 bases, and 15 bases lay in between. CDR3 size: 19 residues. CDR3 DNA: TGTGCCAGCAGCTTAGCCGGGCCAGGGCTAAGCTCCTATAATTCACCCCTCCACTTT. Protein product: CASSLAGPGLSSYNSPLHF.

This sequence joins TRBV29-1 and TRBJ2-1, with D possibly matching TRBD2 (5 bases). In germline, CDR1 is SQVTM, CDR2 ANQGSEA. The ends were cut back, 6 bases at V and 8 bases at J, with 11 bases in the middle. The CDR3 is 11 amino acids. Written as DNA, the CDR3 is TGCAGCGTCCGGGAACGGTATGAGCAGTTCTTC. This translates into CSVRERYEQFF.

The chain recombines TRBV19 with TRBJ1-4; D not certain. V dropped 8 bases and J dropped 9 bases, with 16 bases sitting between them. The CDR3 spans 13 residues. The germline CDR1 and CDR2 sequences are LNHDA and SQIVND (reference sequence). CDR3 amino acids: CASADSSAKKLFF. The CDR3 DNA sequence: TGTGCCAGTGCCGACTCCTCTGCTAAAAAACTGTTTTTT.

The chain uses TRBV9 and TRBJ2-3; 14 bases fit TRBD2. J lost 6 bases, V lost 7 bases, and 4 bases had no gene match. The CDR3 runs 14 residues. Germline CDR1 is SGDLS and CDR2 is YYNGEE. The CDR3, as DNA: TGTGCCAGCCAGACTAGCGGGGGGGCGGATACGCAGTATTTT. This sequence encodes CASQTSGGADTQYF.

The rearrangement links TRBV18 to TRBJ2-5, with D possibly TRBD2 on 5 matching bases. The V end was cut by 2 bases, the J end by 8 bases, with 12 bases between. The CDR3 has 13 residues. Per germline, CDR1 KGHSH and CDR2 LQKENI. This chain's CDR3 is CASSPGERNTQYF. CDR3 coding DNA: TGTGCCAGCTCACCAGGGGAGAGGAATACCCAGTACTTC.

The chain combines TRBV7-2 with TRBJ1-1; D gene ambiguous. The germline V gene has CDR1 SGHTA and CDR2 FQGNSA. This CDR3 comprises 11 residues. The V end was cut by 5 bases, the J end by 7 bases, with 8 bases between. The CDR3 DNA reads TGTGCCAGCAGCCTGAACGTTGAAGCTTTCTTT. It encodes CASSLNVEAFF. The entire variable domain, with the rest obtained from reference TRBV7-2 and TRBJ1-1, is as follows: GAGVSQSPSNKVTEKGKDVELRCDPISGHTALYWYRQSLGQGLEFLIYFQGNSAPDKSGLPSDRFSAERTGGSVSTLTIQRTQQEDSAVYLCASSLNVEAFFGQGTRLTVV.

The chain uses TRBV7-6 and TRBJ1-4; D ambiguous. V was cut by 6 bases and J by 1 base, with 18 bases left in between. This CDR3 comprises 17 residues. Germline assignment: CDR1 SGHVS and CDR2 FNYEAQ. The DNA for the CDR3 is TGTGCCAGCAGTAAAGGAGGTACCGGCGGAACTAATGAAAAACTGTTTTTT. Translation: CASSKGGTGGTNEKLFF.

Only one count was recorded for this clone. The chain is built from TRBV9 and TRBJ2-3; 10 bases are shared with TRBD2. V lost 1 base, J lost 4 bases, and 3 bases stayed unmatched. CDR1 is SGDLS and CDR2 is YYNGEE in the germline V gene. This CDR3 contains 15 residues. CDR3: CASSVTSGKADTQYF. The CDR3, as DNA: TGTGCCAGCAGCGTAACTAGCGGGAAGGCAGATACGCAGTATTTT.

The rearrangement joins TRBV7-7 to TRBJ1-4; no reliable D call. This CDR3 comprises 14 residues. Trimming left V 5 bases short and J 5 bases short, with 12 bases between. Germline CDR1 is SSHAT and CDR2 is FNYEAQ (reference sequence). The CDR3 nucleotides read TGTGCCAGCAGCGTTGGCAGAGAAAATGAAAAACTGTTTTTT. Residues: CASSVGRENEKLFF.

As DNA, the CDR3 is TGTGCCAGCAGTGAATATGGGAATGGCTACACCTTC. Amino acids: CASSEYGNGYTF. This chain connects TRBV25-1 to TRBJ1-2; D call uncertain. The germline gives CDR1 MGHDK, CDR2 SYGVNS. The CDR3 length is 12 residues. Trimming left V 0 bases short and J 6 bases short, with 5 bases between.

This chain joins TRBV7-8 and TRBJ2-1; 9 bases fit TRBD2. Looked up from germline, CDR1 is SGHVS and CDR2 is FQNEAQ. V trimming: 5 bases; J trimming: 5 bases; junction bases outside the gene matches: 7. The CDR3 runs 15 residues. The CDR3 here is CASSQRWTSDNEQFF. Written as DNA, the CDR3 is TGTGCCAGCAGCCAGCGTTGGACTAGCGACAATGAGCAGTTCTTC.

V and J are TRBV7-2 and TRBJ2-7, with 8 bases aligning to TRBD1. Unmatched junction bases numbered 5, after V lost 5 bases and J lost 2 bases. Germline V lookup: CDR1 SGHTA, CDR2 FQGNSA. There are 14 residues in the CDR3. The CDR3 loop is CASSNADRAYEQYF. The CDR3 DNA follows: TGTGCCAGCAGCAACGCGGACAGGGCCTACGAGCAGTACTTC.

The chain combines TRBV18 with TRBJ1-2; the D is unclear. Germline V lookup: CDR1 KGHSH, CDR2 LQKENI. V gave up 2 bases and J gave up 4 bases, with 8 bases separating them. The CDR3 extends over 13 amino acids. The CDR3 nucleotides read TGTGCCAGCTCACCAGGGGAAGGCTATGGCTACACCTTC. It encodes CASSPGEGYGYTF. Using reference TRBV18 and TRBJ1-2 for the parts outside the CDR3, the full variable domain is NAGVMQNPRHLVRRRGQEARLRCSPMKGHSHVYWYRQLPEEGLKFMVYLQKENIIDESGMPKERFSAEFPKEGPSILRIQQVVRGDSAAYFCASSPGEGYGYTFGSGTRLTVV.

The gene calls are TRBV5-4 and TRBJ1-3; D unclear. Trimming cost V 7 bases and J 0 bases, with 11 bases left between them. CDR1 and CDR2 from the germline V gene are SGHNT and YYREEE (reference sequence). The length of the CDR3 is 14 residues. The CDR3 here is CASGGQNSGNTIYF. Written as DNA, the CDR3 is TGTGCCAGCGGCGGCCAGAACTCTGGAAACACCATATATTTT.

This chain uses TRBV11-2 with TRBJ1-2; D unclear. The length of the CDR3 is 13 residues. V was clipped by 5 bases and J by 5 bases, with 12 bases between them. CDR1 is SGHAT and CDR2 is FQNNGV in the germline V gene. The CDR3 DNA is TGTGCCAGCAGCCTTCGCCCTTTATATGGCTACACCTTC. Its translation is CASSLRPLYGYTF.